The 20 T cell receptor beta chains below were found in one sample sequenced in a study of blood T cell repertoires in COVID-19. Assay: immunoSEQ multiplex PCR; the TCRdb copy retains only in-frame clones and omits some. The sample holds just over 650,000 clones, over 80% seen once. The sequenced sample consisted of peripheral blood. All receptors come from a young woman with acute or convalescent COVID-19.

J is TRBJ2-7 and V is TRBV9, with no clear D. The V end lost 0 bases, the J end lost 3 bases, and 10 bases lay between the germline ends. The CDR3 has 14 residues. Germline loops: CDR1 SGDLS, CDR2 YYNGEE. CDR3 in DNA: TGTGCCAGCAGCGTAGGGAGATCCCACTACGAGCAGTACTTC. This sequence encodes CASSVGRSHYEQYF.

This clone was counted a few times. V and J are TRBV29-1 and TRBJ2-1; possible D gene TRBD2, 7 bases. CDR1 and CDR2 (germline): SQVTM, ANQGSEA. V was clipped by 5 bases and J by 4 bases, with 12 bases between them. CDR3 length equals 13 residues. The CDR3 DNA reads TGCAGCGTTAGTCGGGGGGCTTACAATGAGCAGTTCTTC. It translates to CSVSRGAYNEQFF.

This chain uses TRBV11-2 with TRBJ2-7; 7 nucleotides match TRBD2. The CDR3 contains 14 residues. CDR1 and CDR2 (germline): SGHAT, FQNNGV. Trimming removed 4 bases from V and 2 bases from J; junction bases left unmatched: 5. CDR3 region: CASSSLGGTYEQYF. The CDR3 DNA reads TGTGCCAGCAGCTCACTGGGGGGGACCTACGAGCAGTACTTC.

The chain has TRBV6-5 and TRBJ1-5, with TRBD1 matching 9 bases. The V and J ends lost 0 bases and 5 bases, in that order; junction bases with no gene match: 2. This CDR3 is built from 15 residues. Looked up from germline, CDR1 is MNHEY and CDR2 is SVGAGI. CDR3 amino acids: CASSYSRDRDQPQHF. Written as DNA, the CDR3 is TGTGCCAGCAGTTACTCCCGGGACAGGGATCAGCCCCAGCATTTT.

The V call is TRBV2, the J call TRBJ1-6; 9 positions match TRBD1. The CDR3 totals 15 residues. CDR1 is SNHLY and CDR2 is FYNNEI in the germline V gene. After removal of 11 bases from V and 6 bases from J, the junction contained 11 bases not matched to a gene. The CDR3 DNA sequence: TGTGCCGGCACAGGGGGCCCTCTTTCTAATTCACCCCTCCACTTT. Encoded protein: CAGTGGPLSNSPLHF.

The gene calls are TRBV5-1 and TRBJ1-1, with no clear D. Between the trimmed V and J ends, which lost 1 base and 2 bases, there was a span of 18 bases. This CDR3 spans 17 amino acids. Germline CDR1 reads SGHRS; CDR2 reads YFSETQ. The CDR3 nucleotides are TGCGCCAGCAGCTTGCCCGGAGGGCCTAGACCTAACACTGAAGCTTTCTTT. Translating gives CASSLPGGPRPNTEAFF.

Only one count was recorded for this clone. This CDR3 is also generated by other DNA sequences in the sample. The J gene is TRBJ1-5, the V gene TRBV14; unclear D gene. V was trimmed by 1 base and J by 2 bases, leaving 3 bases between them. This CDR3 is 13 amino acids long. Germline V gene data show CDR1 as SGHDN and CDR2 as FVKESK. The CDR3 sequence is CASSQGGNQPQHF. The CDR3 DNA reads as TGTGCCAGCAGCCAAGGCGGCAATCAGCCCCAGCATTTT.

The chain joins TRBV6-2 or TRBV6-3 to TRBJ1-2; D is unclear. V dropped 2 bases and J dropped 0 bases, with 10 bases sitting between them. From germline, CDR1 is MNHEY and CDR2 SVGEGT. The CDR3 covers 15 residues. In nucleotides, the CDR3 is TGTGCCAGCAGTTACCTGGAGAGACCTAACTATGGCTACACCTTC. Its translation: CASSYLERPNYGYTF.

V is TRBV7-9 and J is TRBJ1-2; no firm D call. Trimming removed 5 bases from V and 6 bases from J, with 10 bases in between. Germline CDR1 and CDR2: SEHNR and FQNEAQ (reference sequence). The CDR3 length is 12 residues. The CDR3 region is CASSTRPDGYTF. CDR3 nucleotide sequence: TGTGCCAGCAGCACGCGTCCCGATGGCTACACCTTC.

This rearrangement joins TRBV7-6 to TRBJ2-7, with a tentative D call TRBD2 (6 bases). V was pared by 5 bases and J by 5 bases, with 7 bases between. The CDR3 is 11 residues long. Germline V lookup: CDR1 SGHVS, CDR2 FNYEAQ. As DNA, the CDR3 is TGTGCCAGCAGCCCGGGGGACGAGCAGTACTTC. Protein sequence: CASSPGDEQYF.

The chain has TRBV5-1 and TRBJ2-2, with D possibly matching TRBD1 (5 bases). The V end lost 5 bases, the J end lost 3 bases, and 14 bases lay between the germline ends. There are 15 residues in the CDR3. Germline assignment: CDR1 SGHRS and CDR2 YFSETQ. The CDR3 region is CASSFQGPDTGELFF. CDR3 DNA sequence: TGCGCCAGCAGTTTTCAGGGCCCAGACACCGGGGAGCTGTTTTTT.

V usage is TRBV11-2 and J usage is TRBJ1-1; 7 nucleotides agree with TRBD1. After removal of 5 bases from V and 1 base from J, the junction contained 7 bases not matched to a gene. The CDR3 is made up of 15 amino acids. Germline loops: CDR1 SGHAT, CDR2 FQNNGV. The CDR3 reads CASSIGGTANTEAFF. The CDR3 DNA follows: TGTGCCAGCAGCATAGGCGGGACAGCGAACACTGAAGCTTTCTTT.

The chain is built from TRBV19 and TRBJ2-7, with D possibly TRBD2 on 6 matching bases. The CDR3 is 13 residues long. Germline V gene lookup returns CDR1 LNHDA and CDR2 SQIVND (reference sequence). Trimming removed 5 bases at V and 1 base at J, with 9 bases between. The CDR3 DNA sequence: TGTGCCAGTAGTGTCGGGACTTCCTACGAGCAGTACTTC. This sequence encodes CASSVGTSYEQYF.

The chain has TRBV2 and TRBJ2-1; 10 nucleotides line up with TRBD1. CDR1 and CDR2 (germline): SNHLY, FYNNEI. The CDR3 spans 15 residues. The trim removed 5 bases at V and 7 bases at J, leaving 8 bases unmatched. In DNA form, the CDR3 reads TGTGCCAGCAGTTACCGGGACAGGGGTTGGAATGAGCAGTTCTTC. Its translation: CASSYRDRGWNEQFF.

V gene TRBV11-2 combines with J gene TRBJ2-1; 8 nucleotides match TRBD1. Germline CDR1 reads SGHAT; CDR2 reads FQNNGV. The CDR3 is made up of 15 amino acids. The V gene end was trimmed by 1 base and the J gene end by 7 bases; junction bases not matched to a gene: 6. The CDR3 protein is CASSLGGGTGNEQFF. The CDR3 DNA reads as TGTGCCAGCAGCTTAGGAGGGGGGACAGGTAATGAGCAGTTCTTC. Variable domain in full (rest from reference TRBV11-2 and TRBJ2-1): EAGVAQSPRYKIIEKRQSVAFWCNPISGHATLYWYQQILGQGPKLLIQFQNNGVVDDSQLPKDRFSAERLKGVDSTLKIQPAKLEDSAVYLCASSLGGGTGNEQFFGPGTRLTVL.

The J gene is TRBJ1-5, the V gene TRBV29-1; no firm D call. The CDR3 totals 13 residues. The germline V gene has CDR1 SQVTM and CDR2 ANQGSEA. The germline V and J ends were trimmed by 2 bases and 4 bases, with 9 bases remaining between them. The CDR3 bases are TGCAGCGTTGAATCGGGTAAGAATCAGCCCCAGCATTTT. This codes for CSVESGKNQPQHF. Full variable domain (missing parts from reference TRBV29-1 and TRBJ1-5): SAVISQKPSRDICQRGTSLTIQCQVDSQVTMMFWYRQQPGQSLTLIATANQGSEATYESGFVIDKFPISRPNLTFSTLTVSNMSPEDSSIYLCSVESGKNQPQHFGDGTRLSIL.

This chain uses TRBV5-1 with TRBJ1-2, with TRBD1 identical over 9 bases. The CDR3 loop spans 17 amino acids. J was trimmed by 7 bases and V by 2 bases; bases with no gene match: 15. Germline V gene sequence: CDR1 SGHRS, CDR2 YFSETQ. CDR3 bases: TGCGCCAGCAGCTTCTCGACAGGGGGAGCGTCCTCAAGTGGCTACACCTTC. It yields the protein CASSFSTGGASSSGYTF.

V is TRBV6-5 and J is TRBJ1-5, with D perhaps TRBD1 (5 bases). Trimming took off 7 bases at V and 6 bases at J, with 16 bases between the two ends. The germline V gene encodes CDR1 MNHEY and CDR2 SVGAGI. This CDR3 region has 14 residues. Written as DNA, the CDR3 is TGTGCCAGCACTCAAGGAGGGGCCGTTCAGCCCCAGCATTTT. Translating gives CASTQGGAVQPQHF.

The chain uses TRBV14 and TRBJ1-1, with D possibly being TRBD1 (6 bases). Trimming stripped 5 bases from V and 1 base from J, with 17 bases between. The germline gives CDR1 SGHDN, CDR2 FVKESK. This CDR3 comprises 16 residues. Here the CDR3 reads CASSVSLIQGNTEAFF. The DNA for the CDR3 is TGTGCCAGCAGCGTTAGTCTTATACAGGGGAACACTGAAGCTTTCTTT.

The V gene is TRBV24-1, the J gene TRBJ2-1, with D perhaps matching TRBD1 (5 bases). The V end was cut by 3 bases, the J end by 0 bases, with 14 bases between. The CDR3 consists of 17 residues. Germline CDR1 is KGHDR and CDR2 is SFDVKD. Here the CDR3 DNA reads TGTGCCACCAGTGATCCAGGGTTACTGAGCTCCTACAATGAGCAGTTCTTC. It codes for CATSDPGLLSSYNEQFF.